Sequencing of this TCR beta chain was carried out in a study of Graves' ophthalmopathy and Graves' hyperthyroidism. About the study: Upon initial diagnosis and before any treatment, peripheral blood was collected.

The study amplified TCR beta CDR3 regions using RNA transcripts. HTBI primers were employed in first-round RT-PCR, then a second-round multiplex PCR followed. TCRdb itself ran the multiplex PCR reads through MiXCR, one entry per CDR3 protein. The sample holds approximately 480,000 distinct CDR3 sequences, roughly an eighth seen once. Germline assignment: CDR1 LNHDA and CDR2 SQIVND (reference sequence). The CDR3 is 11 amino acids. V was cut by 5 bases and J by 11 bases, with 10 bases left in between. Study outcomes and limitations: Blood contained most expanded thyroid clonotypes exceeding 0.001 frequency. Sensitivity reached roughly 90% and specificity approximately 81% for a 13-signature model separating ophthalmopathy from stable hyperthyroidism.

This clonotype was observed at least ten times. Its antigen remains unidentified. Sequencing used blood. The clonotype was recovered from a woman in her thirties with Graves' ophthalmopathy. The rearrangement links TRBV19 to TRBJ1-5, with D unclear. CDR3 in amino acids: CASSRYAAQHF. The CDR3 bases are TGTGCCAGTAGTCGCTACGCAGCCCAGCATTTT.